This T cell receptor (beta chain) was sequenced for a study of blood T cell repertoires in COVID-19. Assay: immunoSEQ multiplex PCR; the TCRdb copy retains only in-frame clones and omits some. The sample holds 140,000 to 150,000 clones; 65% to 90% are singletons and the top ten take roughly a tenth. V lost 5 bases and J lost 3, with 13 bases in between. CDR1 and CDR2 (germline): MNHEY, SMNVEV (reference sequence). The CDR3 covers 14 residues. The chain combines TRBV27 with TRBJ1-2; TRBD1 might be the D (5 bases). Source material: peripheral blood. The TCR comes from a man aged 55 to 70 with active or convalescent COVID-19. This CDR3 reads CASSLGGFDYGYTF. Written as DNA, the CDR3 is TGTGCCAGCAGTCTGGGGGGGTTCGACTATGGCTACACCTTC.